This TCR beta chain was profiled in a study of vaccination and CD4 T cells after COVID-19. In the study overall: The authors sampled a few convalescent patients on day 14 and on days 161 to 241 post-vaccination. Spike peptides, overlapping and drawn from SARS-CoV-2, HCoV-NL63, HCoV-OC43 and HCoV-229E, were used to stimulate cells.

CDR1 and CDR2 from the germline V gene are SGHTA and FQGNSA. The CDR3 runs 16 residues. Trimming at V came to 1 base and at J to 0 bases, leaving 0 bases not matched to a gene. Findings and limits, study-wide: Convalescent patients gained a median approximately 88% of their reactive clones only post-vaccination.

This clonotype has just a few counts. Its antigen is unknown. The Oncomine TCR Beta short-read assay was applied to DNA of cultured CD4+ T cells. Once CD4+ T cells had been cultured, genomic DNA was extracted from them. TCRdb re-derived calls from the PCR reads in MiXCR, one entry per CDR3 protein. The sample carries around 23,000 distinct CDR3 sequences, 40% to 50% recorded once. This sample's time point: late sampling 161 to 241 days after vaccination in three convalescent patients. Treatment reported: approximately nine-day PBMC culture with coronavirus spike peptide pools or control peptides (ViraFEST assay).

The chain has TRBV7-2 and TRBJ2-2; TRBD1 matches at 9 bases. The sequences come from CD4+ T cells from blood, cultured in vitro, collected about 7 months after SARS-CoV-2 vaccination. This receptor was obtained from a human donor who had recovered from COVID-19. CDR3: CASSLGTGANTGELFF. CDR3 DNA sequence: TGTGCCAGCAGCTTAGGGACAGGGGCGAACACCGGGGAGCTGTTTTTT. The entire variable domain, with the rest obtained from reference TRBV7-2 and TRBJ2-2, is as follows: GAGVSQSPSNKVTEKGKDVELRCDPISGHTALYWYRQSLGQGLEFLIYFQGNSAPDKSGLPSDRFSAERTGGSVSTLTIQRTQQEDSAVYLCASSLGTGANTGELFFGEGSRLTVL.